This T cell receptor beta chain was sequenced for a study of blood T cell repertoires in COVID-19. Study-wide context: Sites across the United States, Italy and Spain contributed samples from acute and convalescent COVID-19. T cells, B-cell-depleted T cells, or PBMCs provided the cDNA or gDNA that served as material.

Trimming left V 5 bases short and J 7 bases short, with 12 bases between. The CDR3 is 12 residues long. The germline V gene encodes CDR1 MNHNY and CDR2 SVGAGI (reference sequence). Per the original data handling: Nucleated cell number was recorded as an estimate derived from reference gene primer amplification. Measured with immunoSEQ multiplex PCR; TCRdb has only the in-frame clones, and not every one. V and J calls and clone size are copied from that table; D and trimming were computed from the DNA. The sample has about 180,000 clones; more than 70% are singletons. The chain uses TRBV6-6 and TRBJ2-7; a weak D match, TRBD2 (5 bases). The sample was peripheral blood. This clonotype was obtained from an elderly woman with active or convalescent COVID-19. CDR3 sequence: CASSPQSGEQYF. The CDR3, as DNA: TGTGCCAGCAGTCCCCAATCGGGGGAGCAGTACTTC.